The subject of this entry is one TCR beta chain. Original handling: Amplification with reference gene primers provided the estimates of nucleated cell counts. Libraries were prepared by immunoSEQ multiplex PCR; TCRdb keeps only in-frame clonotypes and omits some of them. V and J calls and clone size are those listed in that table; D and trimming were worked out from the DNA. The table lists around 100,000 clones, around nine tenths of them singletons, with roughly 3% in the top ten. The entry originates in a study of blood T cell repertoires in COVID-19. The CDR3 runs to 14 residues. V shed 6 bases and J 14 bases; nucleotides not matched to a gene: 16. Germline values: CDR1 SGHNT, CDR2 YENEEA.

The chain carries TRBV11-3 and TRBJ2-1, with 7 bases fitting TRBD1. The receptor was isolated from a man aged 45-65 years in a cohort sampled during active COVID-19. Sequencing used peripheral blood. The CDR3 is CASSSRQGRGFEFF. As DNA, the CDR3 is TGTGCCAGCAGTTCCCGACAGGGTAGAGGTTTTGAGTTCTTC.